The sequence of this T cell receptor (beta chain) was determined in a study of blood T cell repertoires in COVID-19. The data were produced by immunoSEQ multiplex PCR, yet TCRdb's version contains in-frame clones alone and is incomplete. This sample has tens of thousands of clones, with about 90% found just once. The sequence came from a man in his forties or fifties with COVID-19, enrolled during active disease. Sequenced: peripheral blood.

The CDR3 sequence: CASSLGQRNTEAFF. As DNA, the CDR3 is TGTGCCAGCAGCCTAGGACAACGAAACACTGAAGCTTTCTTT. The chain joins TRBV3-1 (or the pseudogene TRBV3-2) to TRBJ1-1; possibly TRBD1 for D (5 bases). Per the germline V gene, CDR1 is LGHDT and CDR2 is YNNKEL (reference sequence). There are 14 residues in the CDR3. Trimming removed 4 bases from V and 2 bases from J, with 11 bases in between.